The 20 T cell receptor beta chains below all came from one sample that was sequenced in a study of T cell responses to AZD1222 COVID-19 vaccine. Sequencing was performed with immunoSEQ multiplex PCR; in TCRdb, only in-frame clones are kept and a portion is missing. The table records 150,000 to 200,000 clones, around 90% of them present only once. The sample here was peripheral blood, taken on day 0 of AZD1222 vaccination. The receptors come from an adult in good health.

This clone has a single count. The genes are TRBV28 and TRBJ1-5; D is unclear. The CDR3 is 15 amino acids. V was shortened by 4 bases and J by 2 bases, with 12 bases between the two germline ends. Per the germline V gene, CDR1 is MDHEN and CDR2 is SYDVKM. CDR3 in amino acids: CASSSPTRGNQPQHF. The CDR3 bases are TGTGCCAGCAGTTCCCCTACGCGTGGCAATCAGCCCCAGCATTTT. Together with reference TRBV28 and TRBJ1-5, the CDR3 gives the full variable domain: DVKVTQSSRYLVKRTGEKVFLECVQDMDHENMFWYRQDPGLGLRLIYFSYDVKMKEKGDIPEGYSVSREKKERFSLILESASTNQTSMYLCASSSPTRGNQPQHFGDGTRLSIL.

The chain combines TRBV5-6 with TRBJ1-3; D is possibly TRBD1 (6 bases). Germline V CDR1 and CDR2: SGHDT, YYEEEE. Trimming stripped 0 bases from V and 1 base from J, with 14 bases between. This CDR3 spans 17 amino acids. In nucleotides, the CDR3 is TGTGCCAGCAGCTTGGTGGGAACGGGGGCGTCTGGAAACACCATATATTTT. Residues: CASSLVGTGASGNTIYF.

This sequence joins TRBV7-6 and TRBJ1-6; 7 bases are a match to TRBD1. There are 15 residues in the CDR3. Unmatched junction bases numbered 6, after V lost 0 bases and J lost 10 bases. Looked up from germline, CDR1 is SGHVS and CDR2 is FNYEAQ. CDR3 in amino acids: CASSLAQGERSPLHF. CDR3 nucleotides: TGTGCCAGCAGCTTAGCTCAGGGGGAACGGTCACCCCTCCACTTT.

The chain is built from TRBV6-4 and TRBJ1-5, with TRBD1 as a possible D gene (6 bases). Trimming stripped 9 bases from V and 0 bases from J, with 24 bases between. CDR3 length: 18 amino acids. From germline, CDR1 is MRHNA and CDR2 SNTAGT. The CDR3, as DNA: TGTGCCAGGGAGACAGGTCGGACGTCTGGCCTTAGCAATCAGCCCCAGCATTTT. As protein: CARETGRTSGLSNQPQHF.

This chain links TRBV5-1 with TRBJ1-1; 8 nucleotides match TRBD1. The CDR3 is 16 amino acids. Germline-derived CDR1 and CDR2 are SGHRS and YFSETQ. V lost 4 bases, J lost 0 bases, and 8 bases stayed unmatched. Written as DNA, the CDR3 is TGCGCCAGCAGCAACCAGGGGGCGACAATGAACACTGAAGCTTTCTTT. Translated, it gives CASSNQGATMNTEAFF.

The chain couples TRBV25-1 to TRBJ2-1, with D possibly called TRBD1 or TRBD2 (5 bases each). The germline V and J ends were trimmed by 6 bases and 6 bases, with 12 bases remaining between them. Germline V lookup: CDR1 MGHDK, CDR2 SYGVNS. The CDR3 spans 13 residues. The CDR3 spells CASSRAGSNEQFF. CDR3 nucleotides: TGTGCCAGCAGCAGGGCAGGGAGCAATGAGCAGTTCTTC.

The genes are TRBV5-5 and TRBJ2-5, with TRBD2 identical over 9 bases. The J segment lost 4 bases and the V segment lost 4 bases, leaving 5 bases of the junction unmatched. Germline assignment: CDR1 SGHKS and CDR2 YYEKEE (reference sequence). This CDR3 region has 14 residues. The CDR3 DNA is TGTGCCAGCAGCCCGGGACTAGCTCGAGAGACCCAGTACTTC. Protein: CASSPGLARETQYF. Drawing the rest from reference TRBV5-5 and TRBJ2-5, the complete variable domain is DAGVTQSPTHLIKTRGQQVTLRCSPISGHKSVSWYQQVLGQGPQFIFQYYEKEERGRGNFPDRFSARQFPNYSSELNVNALLLGDSALYLCASSPGLARETQYFGPGTRLLVL.

V gene TRBV20-1 combines with J gene TRBJ1-1, with D unclear. With 3 bases removed from V and 0 bases from J, the gap between germline ends came to 11 bases. Germline CDR1 and CDR2: DFQATT and SNEGSKA (reference sequence). The CDR3 loop spans 14 amino acids. CDR3 sequence (DNA): TGCAGTGCTAGTTCCAGCTCCATGAACACTGAAGCTTTCTTT. Residues: CSASSSSMNTEAFF.

V and J are TRBV28 and TRBJ1-2; 7 nucleotides match TRBD1. CDR1 and CDR2 (germline): MDHEN, SYDVKM. The CDR3 length is 15 residues. V lost 5 bases and J lost 5; bases outside the gene matches: 11. CDR3 coding DNA: TGTGCCAGCAGTAACCAAAGGGACAGATTTTATGGCTACACCTTC. This gives the protein CASSNQRDRFYGYTF.

This chain joins TRBV30 and TRBJ1-5, with 8 bases aligning to TRBD1. The CDR3 covers 14 residues. Germline V gene data show CDR1 as GTSNPN and CDR2 as SVGIG (reference sequence). V trimming: 4 bases; J trimming: 4 bases; junction bases outside the gene matches: 6. The DNA for the CDR3 is TGTGCCTGGACCCTGACAGGGGCGAATCAGCCCCAGCATTTT. Residues: CAWTLTGANQPQHF.

This chain connects TRBV4-2 to TRBJ1-1, with D uncertain. Germline CDR1 and CDR2: LGHNA and YNFKEQ. CDR3 length: 11 amino acids. V lost 0 bases, J lost 8 bases, and 4 bases lay in between. CDR3 nucleotide sequence: TGTGCCAGCAGCCAAGAGCGGGAAGCTTTCTTT. This encodes CASSQEREAFF.

This chain links TRBV11-2 with TRBJ2-5; 7 bases match TRBD1. With 5 bases clipped from V and 5 bases from J, the junction kept 11 bases outside the gene matches. CDR1 and CDR2 from the germline V gene are SGHAT and FQNNGV. The CDR3 consists of 15 residues. DNA of the CDR3: TGTGCCAGCAGCCCCCAAACTCAACAGGGGGAGACCCAGTACTTC. It specifies CASSPQTQQGETQYF.

This clone has just a few counts. The V call is TRBV20-1, the J call TRBJ2-5, with D uncertain. V was cut by 3 bases and J by 5 bases, with 7 bases left in between. The germline V gene encodes CDR1 DFQATT and CDR2 SNEGSKA (reference sequence). CDR3 length: 11 amino acids. CDR3 sequence: CSASVSETQYF. The CDR3 DNA reads as TGCAGTGCTAGTGTGTCCGAGACCCAGTACTTC.

V and J are TRBV2 and TRBJ1-3; D not resolved. The V gene's germline CDR1 is SNHLY and CDR2 FYNNEI. Trimming shortened V by 4 bases and J by 0 bases, and 13 bases separated the two germline ends. This CDR3 spans 16 amino acids. In nucleotides, the CDR3 is TGTGCCAGCAGTGTCATTCAGGCGACCTCTGGAAACACCATATATTTT. It translates to CASSVIQATSGNTIYF.

The V and J genes are TRBV6-4 and TRBJ1-5; 9 nucleotides align to TRBD1. This CDR3 comprises 16 residues. CDR1 is MRHNA and CDR2 is SNTAGT in the germline V gene. V gave up 6 bases and J gave up 4 bases; unmatched junction bases: 10. CDR3 nucleotide sequence: TGTGCCAGCAGAAAATTACAGGGGGCGGCTAATCAGCCCCAGCATTTT. As protein: CASRKLQGAANQPQHF.

The chain carries TRBV11-1 and TRBJ2-3; a weak D match, TRBD2 (6 bases). The V end was cut by 5 bases, the J end by 1 base, with 16 bases between. CDR1 and CDR2 from the germline V gene are SGHAT and FQDESV (reference sequence). CDR3 length: 16 amino acids. CDR3 coding DNA: TGTGCCAGCAGCACCTCCTCCCTAGCGCGCACAGATACGCAGTATTTT. Its translation: CASSTSSLARTDTQYF.

This chain joins TRBV30 and TRBJ1-4; D remains unclear. Germline V gene sequence: CDR1 GTSNPN, CDR2 SVGIG (reference sequence). V shed 4 bases and J shed 5 bases, with 11 bases lying between them. This CDR3 has 13 amino acids. In DNA form, the CDR3 reads TGTGCCTGGACCTATTACAGAAATGAAAAACTGTTTTTT. It yields the protein CAWTYYRNEKLFF.

The chain combines TRBV11-2 with TRBJ2-1; D is perhaps TRBD1 (5 bases). V was cut by 3 bases and J by 6 bases, with 15 bases left in between. The CDR3 has 15 amino acids. Germline CDR1 SGHAT, CDR2 FQNNGV. The CDR3 nucleotides read TGTGCCAGCAGCTTCTTCCAGGGAAGGGGCAATGAGCAGTTCTTC. This sequence encodes CASSFFQGRGNEQFF.

The rearrangement joins TRBV11-2 to TRBJ2-3, with 7 bases identical to TRBD1. The CDR3 sequence is 14 residues long. The V and J ends lost 5 bases and 6 bases, in that order; junction bases with no gene match: 8. CDR1 and CDR2 from the germline V gene are SGHAT and FQNNGV. In DNA form, the CDR3 reads TGTGCCAGCAGCGTAGGACAGGCGGTGGATACGCAGTATTTT. This codes for CASSVGQAVDTQYF.

The gene calls are TRBV24-1 and TRBJ1-2; a weak D match, TRBD1 (5 bases). Germline lookup yields CDR1 KGHDR and CDR2 SFDVKD. V was cut by 6 bases and J by 3 bases, with 10 bases left in between. The CDR3 consists of 13 residues. The CDR3 DNA is TGTGCCACCAGTAGCGGCAGGGACTATGGCTACACCTTC. This translates into CATSSGRDYGYTF.